One and the same sample provided the 15 T cell receptor beta chains below, sequenced in a study of CD8 T cells in Susac syndrome. Reverse transcription of about 0.45 to 1 ug RNA was carried out with random hexamers. TCRdb re-derived calls from the immunoSEQ multiplex PCR reads in MiXCR, one entry per CDR3 protein. The sample includes over 200,000 distinct CDR3 sequences, around 93% of them seen just once. Sample: CD4+ T cells from PBMCs. These receptors were taken from a human donor with multiple sclerosis.

The rearrangement joins TRBV29-1 to TRBJ1-2; maybe TRBD1 (6 bases). CDR3 length: 13 residues. Deletions cut 0 bases from V and 8 bases from J, with 13 bases between. Germline-derived CDR1 and CDR2 are SQVTM and ANQGSEA. In DNA, the CDR3 is TGCAGCGTTGAAGATCAACAGGGCGGGGGCTACACCTTC. Translating gives CSVEDQQGGGYTF.

The rearrangement links TRBV20-1 to TRBJ2-3, with TRBD2 identical over 8 bases. V trimming: 3 bases; J trimming: 3 bases; junction bases outside the gene matches: 8. This CDR3 has 15 amino acids. Germline V gene sequence: CDR1 DFQATT, CDR2 SNEGSKA (reference sequence). CDR3 sequence (DNA): TGCAGTGCTAGGCTAGCGGGCCGAAGGACAGATACGCAGTATTTT. Amino acids: CSARLAGRRTDTQYF.

This clonotype was found a few times. The CDR3, as DNA: TGCGCCAGCAGCCAGGGGATAAAAGAGACCCAGTACTTC. Translating it yields CASSQGIKETQYF. The gene calls are TRBV4-1 and TRBJ2-5; D is undetermined. CDR3 length equals 13 residues. The ends were cut back, 3 bases at V and 3 bases at J, with 8 bases in the middle. Germline assignment: CDR1 MGHRA and CDR2 YSYEKL.

V is TRBV6-1 and J is TRBJ2-3; D is possibly TRBD1 (6 bases). The CDR3 is 15 residues long. Per germline, CDR1 MNHNS and CDR2 SASEGT. V was shortened by 5 bases and J by 2 bases, with 14 bases between the two germline ends. CDR3 sequence: CASSLTRGSTDTQYF. Written as DNA, the CDR3 is TGTGCCAGCAGTTTAACCAGGGGCTCCACAGATACGCAGTATTTT.

This clonotype was seen a single time. This sequence joins TRBV20-1 and TRBJ2-7; D might be TRBD2 (5 bases). V gave up 3 bases and J gave up 6 bases, with 18 bases separating them. This CDR3 is built from 14 residues. Germline values: CDR1 DFQATT, CDR2 SNEGSKA (reference sequence). The chain's CDR3 is CSASLARDSGEQYF. CDR3 DNA: TGCAGTGCTAGTTTGGCACGGGATTCTGGCGAGCAGTACTTC.

This chain uses TRBV7-9 with TRBJ2-5; D call uncertain. This CDR3 is 16 amino acids long. The V end was cut by 5 bases, the J end by 4 bases, with 20 bases between. CDR1 and CDR2 from the germline V gene are SEHNR and FQNEAQ (reference sequence). Here the CDR3 reads CASSLNPGHRLETQYF. CDR3 nucleotide sequence: TGTGCCAGCAGCCTGAATCCGGGCCACAGACTAGAGACCCAGTACTTC.

V gene TRBV5-6 combines with J gene TRBJ2-5; TRBD1 might be the D (6 bases). V lost 2 bases and J 0 bases, leaving 11 bases between the germline ends. Per germline, CDR1 SGHDT and CDR2 YYEEEE. The CDR3 has 15 residues. CDR3 DNA: TGTGCCAGCAGCTTCGGCACAGGGTACCAAGAGACCCAGTACTTC. Translating it yields CASSFGTGYQETQYF.

V and J are TRBV11-2 and TRBJ1-3; unclear D gene. This CDR3 has 16 residues. The germline V and J ends were trimmed by 1 base and 0 bases, with 10 bases remaining between them. In germline, CDR1 is SGHAT, CDR2 FQNNGV. The CDR3 here is CASSLVQALSGNTIYF. The CDR3 DNA reads TGTGCCAGCAGCTTAGTCCAGGCCCTCTCTGGAAACACCATATATTTT.

The rearrangement uses TRBV3-1 and TRBJ2-2; D possibly matches TRBD1 or TRBD2 (6 bases each). The CDR3 has 17 amino acids. Germline V gene data show CDR1 as LGHDT and CDR2 as YNNKEL (reference sequence). Trimming removed 4 bases from V and 3 bases from J, with 18 bases in between. CDR3 nucleotides: TGTGCCAGCAGCCCGGCCCCAGGGGCGGGGTACACCGGGGAGCTGTTTTTT. Translated, it gives CASSPAPGAGYTGELFF.

The CDR3 DNA is TGCAGCGTTGACTCTGGGGACGGAAACACCATATATTTT. It translates to CSVDSGDGNTIYF. The chain carries TRBV29-1 and TRBJ1-3; TRBD1 is a possible D gene (5 bases). V was trimmed by 3 bases and J by 4 bases, leaving 10 bases between them. CDR1 is SQVTM, CDR2 ANQGSEA, per germline. This CDR3 comprises 13 residues.

This sequence joins TRBV6-4 and TRBJ2-1; D is perhaps TRBD2 (5 bases). In germline, CDR1 is MRHNA, CDR2 SNTAGT. The V end lost 5 bases, the J end lost 0 bases, and 11 bases lay between the germline ends. The CDR3 is 15 residues long. CDR3: CASSREINSYNEQFF. The DNA for the CDR3 is TGTGCCAGCAGTAGGGAGATCAACTCCTACAATGAGCAGTTCTTC.

The chain recombines TRBV15 with TRBJ1-2, with TRBD1 as a possible D gene (6 bases). CDR3 size: 14 residues. The ends were cut back, 7 bases at V and 7 bases at J, with 19 bases in the middle. Germline V lookup: CDR1 LNHNV, CDR2 YYDKDF (reference sequence). The CDR3 sequence is CATITGQPSFGYTF. In nucleotides, the CDR3 is TGTGCCACCATTACCGGACAGCCCTCTTTTGGCTACACCTTC.

This clonotype appeared once. The rearrangement uses TRBV6-1 and TRBJ2-2; 9 bases are a match to TRBD1. J was trimmed by 6 bases and V by 6 bases; bases with no gene match: 11. Germline V gives CDR1 MNHNS, CDR2 SASEGT. This CDR3 has 16 residues. This CDR3 is CASRDRQGGYSGELFF. The DNA of the CDR3 is TGTGCCAGCAGGGACCGACAGGGGGGTTATTCCGGGGAGCTGTTTTTT.

The rearrangement uses TRBV5-1 and TRBJ2-5; D tentatively fits TRBD1 or TRBD2 (5 bases each). With 3 bases removed from V and 4 bases from J, the gap between germline ends came to 13 bases. Germline V lookup: CDR1 SGHRS, CDR2 YFSETQ. The CDR3 runs 14 residues. The DNA for the CDR3 is TGCGCCAGCAGCTCCGGGACCCCCCCAGAGACCCAGTACTTC. Its translation is CASSSGTPPETQYF. Full variable domain (missing parts from reference TRBV5-1 and TRBJ2-5): KAGVTQTPRYLIKTRGQQVTLSCSPISGHRSVSWYQQTPGQGLQFLFEYFSETQRNKGNFPGRFSGRQFSNSRSEMNVSTLELGDSALYLCASSSGTPPETQYFGPGTRLLVL.

CDR3 protein: CAWNTGPNGYTF. The CDR3 bases are TGTGCCTGGAATACCGGTCCCAATGGCTACACCTTC. J is TRBJ1-2 and V is TRBV30; D is unresolved. This CDR3 contains 12 residues. Germline V gives CDR1 GTSNPN, CDR2 SVGIG (reference sequence). Trimming stripped 4 bases from V and 6 bases from J, with 12 bases between. The complete variable domain, with remaining parts taken from reference TRBV30 and TRBJ1-2, reads SQTIHQWPATLVQPVGSPLSLECTVEGTSNPNLYWYRQAAGRGLQLLFYSVGIGQISSEVPQNLSASRPQDRQFILSSKKLLLSDSGFYLCAWNTGPNGYTFGSGTRLTVV.